Given below is one TCR beta chain in context. Its cognate antigen is unknown. This sample was included in a study of CD8 T cell repertoires and HIV-1 epitope variants. Looking at the study overall: Each of Twenty-five Gag and Nef epitope peptides stimulated a separate culture. Study results and limitations: A handful of clonotypes recognized Nef KF9, one HW9, none TAALDMSHF.

The protocol was immunoSEQ multiplex PCR, while the TCRdb copy is restricted to in-frame clones and leaves out a portion. The sample has fewer than 5,000 clones, around three fifths seen once. The V and J ends lost 7 bases and 1 base respectively, with 10 bases between them. Germline CDR1 is MNHEY and CDR2 is SVGAGI. The CDR3 runs 13 residues. The source of this sequence is a male donor with HIV. The chain joins TRBV6-5 to TRBJ1-1; no definite D call. The sample comprised cultured CD8+ T cells derived from PBMCs. The CDR3 is CASKIARNTEAFF. Written as DNA, the CDR3 is TGTGCCAGCAAGATAGCACGGAACACTGAAGCTTTCTTT.